The entry below gives a single TCR beta chain sequence along with its context. The V gene end was trimmed by 4 bases and the J gene end by 8 bases; junction bases not matched to a gene: 4. The CDR3 totals 14 residues. Per germline, CDR1 SNHLY and CDR2 FYNNEI. This sample is part of a study of blood T cell repertoires in COVID-19. Study summary: Two negative PCRs, clearance, or symptom resolution were required of recovered Cohort 3 donors. Acute and convalescent COVID-19 specimens originated in the United States, Italy and Spain.

In the source study's methods: Nucleated cell counts were estimated from reference gene primer amplification. Clones were read by immunoSEQ multiplex PCR, and TCRdb kept only the in-frame ones, dropping some. The V and J calls and clone size are taken from that table; D and trimming were inferred from the DNA. The sample includes approximately 240,000 clones, approximately 87% of them seen just once. The sample comprised PBMCs or T cells enriched from blood (not recorded which). This sequence joins TRBV2 and TRBJ1-4; TRBD1 matches at 10 bases. The sequence was collected from a woman aged 45-65 years in a cohort exposed to, infected with or recovered from COVID-19 (not recorded which). CDR3 amino acids: CASSGQGADEKLFF. CDR3 DNA sequence: TGTGCCAGCAGTGGACAGGGGGCAGACGAAAAACTGTTTTTT. The full variable domain, its missing parts supplied by reference TRBV2 and TRBJ1-4, is EPEVTQTPSHQVTQMGQEVILRCVPISNHLYFYWYRQILGQKVEFLVSFYNNEISEKSEIFDDQFSVERPDGSNFTLKIRSTKLEDSAMYFCASSGQGADEKLFFGSGTQLSVL.